What follows are 28 T cell receptor beta chains derived from one specimen sequenced in a study of CD8 T cells in Susac syndrome. The RNA input was roughly 0.45 to 1 ug, and it was reverse transcribed with random hexamers. MiXCR was run by TCRdb on the immunoSEQ multiplex PCR reads, yielding one entry per CDR3 protein. This table holds about 120,000 distinct CDR3 sequences, around 90% found once. Specimen: CD4+ T cells from PBMCs. These receptor sequences come from a human donor in good health.

The chain has TRBV24-1 and TRBJ2-1; the match to TRBD2 covers 16 bases. Germline loops: CDR1 KGHDR, CDR2 SFDVKD. J was trimmed by 7 bases and V by 9 bases; bases with no gene match: 11. This CDR3 comprises 17 residues. The CDR3 region has the DNA TGTGCCACCGGGACTAGCGGGAGGGCCGGCGCCCCGAATGAGCAGTTCTTC. Translation gives CATGTSGRAGAPNEQFF.

The genes are TRBV7-2 and TRBJ2-5; D assignment may be TRBD1 or TRBD2 (5 bases each). V lost 0 bases, J lost 4 bases, and 9 bases lay in between. This CDR3 is 14 amino acids long. The germline CDR1 and CDR2 sequences are SGHTA and FQGNSA. In nucleotides, the CDR3 is TGTGCCAGCAGCTTAGCGGGACCGGGAGAGACCCAGTACTTC. Its protein is CASSLAGPGETQYF.

This clonotype was seen a few times. The chain employs TRBV12-5 and TRBJ2-7; 9 nucleotides line up with TRBD1. This CDR3 region has 14 residues. Germline CDR1 reads LGHNT; CDR2 reads FRNRAP. Trimming removed 8 bases from V and 2 bases from J; junction bases left unmatched: 7. CDR3 coding DNA: TGTGCTAGTAGCCCGGGACAGGGAGCCTACGAGCAGTACTTC. This codes for CASSPGQGAYEQYF.

The gene calls are TRBV2 and TRBJ1-1; 7 bases agree with TRBD1. With 6 bases clipped from V and 4 bases from J, the junction kept 8 bases outside the gene matches. The CDR3 has 14 amino acids. The germline V gene has CDR1 SNHLY and CDR2 FYNNEI. The CDR3 coding sequence is TGTGCCAGCAGCGAGGGGGCGCCGGGCACTGAAGCTTTCTTT. It translates to CASSEGAPGTEAFF.

The chain links TRBV5-8 to TRBJ1-3; no clear D. The germline V and J ends were trimmed by 7 bases and 0 bases, with 11 bases remaining between them. This CDR3 is built from 14 residues. Germline CDR1 and CDR2: SGHTS and YDEGEE. The CDR3 bases are TGTGCCAGCGCCCAGCAGCTCTCTGGAAACACCATATATTTT. It yields the protein CASAQQLSGNTIYF.

The V gene is TRBV12-3 or TRBV12-4, the J gene TRBJ2-7; 7 bases agree with TRBD1. V lost 6 bases to trimming and J lost 2 bases; unmatched junction nucleotides: 10. The CDR3 totals 15 residues. The CDR3 sequence: CASSPTDRPPYEQYF. The CDR3 DNA follows: TGTGCCAGCAGCCCAACGGACAGGCCTCCCTACGAGCAGTACTTC.

The sample holds a few counts of this clonotype. CDR3 amino acids: CASSFSIPYEQYF. In DNA, the CDR3 is TGTGCCAGCAGTTTTTCGATCCCCTACGAGCAGTACTTC. The chain links TRBV28 to TRBJ2-7; D is uncertain. Trimming stripped 3 bases from V and 2 bases from J, with 8 bases between. The CDR3 has 13 amino acids. Germline lookup yields CDR1 MDHEN and CDR2 SYDVKM.

The chain joins TRBV6-4 to TRBJ2-1, with D unclear. V was trimmed by 5 bases and J by 3 bases, leaving 11 bases between them. The CDR3 has 14 residues. The germline V gene has CDR1 MRHNA and CDR2 SNTAGT. The CDR3 region has the DNA TGTGCCAGCAGTATGACGGTAGGCTACAATGAGCAGTTCTTC. It is translated as CASSMTVGYNEQFF.

The CDR3 nucleotides read TGTGCCAGCAGTTCCCTCGGGGTTAAGAACACTGAAGCTTTCTTT. It yields the protein CASSSLGVKNTEAFF. The chain employs TRBV6-5 and TRBJ1-1, with D uncertain. The germline V gene encodes CDR1 MNHEY and CDR2 SVGAGI. Trimming shortened V by 4 bases and J by 1 base, and 13 bases separated the two germline ends. The CDR3 has 15 residues.

The V gene is TRBV28, the J gene TRBJ1-1; 7 bases agree with TRBD1. The CDR3 is 14 residues long. J gave up 4 bases and V 6 bases, and 8 bases lay outside the gene matches. Per the germline V gene, CDR1 is MDHEN and CDR2 is SYDVKM. The CDR3 DNA reads TGTGCCAGCAGGGATAGGGGGCTGAGCACTGAAGCTTTCTTT. Protein sequence: CASRDRGLSTEAFF.

The chain couples TRBV7-2 to TRBJ2-5; 8 nucleotides line up with TRBD2. The V segment lost 5 bases and the J segment 4 bases; nucleotides outside the gene matches: 6. The V gene's germline CDR1 is SGHTA and CDR2 FQGNSA. The CDR3 totals 14 residues. CDR3 nucleotide sequence: TGTGCCAGCAGCCCGGGGGGGCAGGGAGAGACCCAGTACTTC. Translating gives CASSPGGQGETQYF.

Comment on this clonotype: Since no conserved phenylalanine or tryptophan closes the CDR3, a read error is the likely cause. The chain uses TRBV5-1 and TRBJ2-1; TRBD2 matches at 13 bases. This CDR3 contains 16 residues. Germline V gene data show CDR1 as SGHRS and CDR2 as YFSETQ. The J segment lost 4 bases and the V segment lost 2 bases, leaving 3 bases of the junction unmatched. For the CDR3, the DNA is TGCGCCAGCAGCTTCGGGACTAGCGGGGCTTACAATGAGCAGTTCTGC. Its translation: CASSFGTSGAYNEQFC.

The chain uses TRBV5-6 and TRBJ2-3; maybe TRBD1 (6 bases). This CDR3 is 15 amino acids long. The germline gives CDR1 SGHDT, CDR2 YYEEEE. V gave up 1 base and J gave up 0 bases, with 9 bases separating them. CDR3 region: CASSLTGWSTDTQYF. The CDR3 DNA is TGTGCCAGCAGCTTGACAGGGTGGAGCACAGATACGCAGTATTTT.

This clonotype was detected only once. The chain couples TRBV12-5 to TRBJ2-1; D uncertain. Trimming took 6 bases from V and 5 from J, leaving 5 bases between them. The CDR3 length is 11 residues. CDR1 LGHNT and CDR2 FRNRAP come from the germline V gene. For the CDR3, the DNA is TGTGCTAGTGGAGCTAACAATGAGCAGTTCTTC. Protein sequence: CASGANNEQFF.

This chain uses TRBV5-1 with TRBJ2-1, with no clear D. This CDR3 comprises 15 residues. Trimming cost V 0 bases and J 4 bases, with 11 bases left between them. CDR1 is SGHRS, CDR2 YFSETQ, per germline. In DNA form, the CDR3 reads TGCGCCAGCAGCTTGGGGACCAGACTGTACAATGAGCAGTTCTTC. Its translation: CASSLGTRLYNEQFF.

The V call is TRBV6-5, the J call TRBJ2-3; 11 bases match TRBD2. CDR3 length: 17 amino acids. J was trimmed by 1 base and V by 2 bases; bases with no gene match: 5. Germline CDR1 MNHEY, CDR2 SVGAGI. CDR3 nucleotide sequence: TGTGCCAGCAGTTACGGGATAGCGGGAGGGCGCACAGATACGCAGTATTTT. The encoded protein is CASSYGIAGGRTDTQYF.

V usage is TRBV9 and J usage is TRBJ2-3; a possible D gene is TRBD2 (6 bases). The CDR3 spans 18 residues. Germline assignment: CDR1 SGDLS and CDR2 YYNGEE. Trimming shortened V by 2 bases and J by 1 base, and 20 bases separated the two germline ends. In DNA form, the CDR3 reads TGTGCCAGCAGCGTTGGGGCGGGACTTCTGATGGGCACAGATACGCAGTATTTT. Amino acid sequence: CASSVGAGLLMGTDTQYF.

The chain employs TRBV29-1 and TRBJ2-7; no clear D gene. The CDR3 is 8 residues long. Per the germline V gene, CDR1 is SQVTM and CDR2 is ANQGSEA. Trimming pared 8 bases from V and 4 bases from J, leaving 3 bases between. CDR3 sequence (DNA): TGCAGCCTATACGAGCAGTACTTC. Encoded protein: CSLYEQYF.

The J gene is TRBJ1-1, the V gene TRBV20-1; D is possibly TRBD1 (6 bases). Germline-derived CDR1 and CDR2 are DFQATT and SNEGSKA (reference sequence). The CDR3 loop spans 15 amino acids. Trimming removed 5 bases from V and 3 bases from J, with 19 bases in between. The CDR3 DNA reads TGCAGTGCTCCCAACCACAGGGTGGCGGACACTGAAGCTTTCTTT. Translated, it gives CSAPNHRVADTEAFF.

The chain uses TRBV6-5 and TRBJ2-2, with D unresolved. V lost 2 bases, J lost 2 bases, and 9 bases lay in between. The V gene's germline CDR1 is MNHEY and CDR2 SVGAGI. The CDR3 has 15 amino acids. For the CDR3, the DNA is TGTGCCAGCAGTTACGAACAGCGCAACACCGGGGAGCTGTTTTTT. This encodes CASSYEQRNTGELFF.

This clonotype was counted a single time. The chain combines TRBV6-5 with TRBJ2-7; TRBD1 aligns across 9 bases. The CDR3 loop spans 16 amino acids. The germline CDR1 and CDR2 sequences are MNHEY and SVGAGI. The trim removed 4 bases at V and 3 bases at J, leaving 10 bases unmatched. CDR3 bases: TGTGCCAGCAGTTTTCAAACCGGGACAGGGCGCTACGAGCAGTACTTC. It encodes CASSFQTGTGRYEQYF.

This chain joins TRBV28 and TRBJ1-5, with D possibly being TRBD1 (6 bases). V dropped 6 bases and J dropped 3 bases, with 15 bases sitting between them. This CDR3 is 15 amino acids long. Germline V gene lookup returns CDR1 MDHEN and CDR2 SYDVKM. The CDR3 here is CASSDSTGSNQPQHF. As DNA, the CDR3 is TGTGCCAGCAGCGACAGTACAGGGTCCAATCAGCCCCAGCATTTT.

The CDR3 bases are TGTGCCAGCAGTTTTATGGGACGAACAGATACGCAGTATTTT. It yields the protein CASSFMGRTDTQYF. V and J are TRBV12-3 or TRBV12-4 and TRBJ2-3; D may match TRBD1 or TRBD2 (5 bases each). The V end lost 3 bases, the J end lost 3 bases, and 10 bases lay between the germline ends. CDR3 length equals 14 residues.

The rearrangement uses TRBV29-1 and TRBJ1-1, with D hard to call. Per germline, CDR1 SQVTM and CDR2 ANQGSEA. V was pared by 4 bases and J by 1 base, with 10 bases between. The CDR3 loop spans 13 amino acids. This CDR3 is CSVGSRSNTEAFF. The CDR3 DNA reads as TGCAGCGTTGGGTCCAGGTCGAACACTGAAGCTTTCTTT. The full variable domain, rest sourced from reference TRBV29-1 and TRBJ1-1, is SAVISQKPSRDICQRGTSLTIQCQVDSQVTMMFWYRQQPGQSLTLIATANQGSEATYESGFVIDKFPISRPNLTFSTLTVSNMSPEDSSIYLCSVGSRSNTEAFFGQGTRLTVV.

This rearrangement joins TRBV20-1 to TRBJ2-3; 10 bases match TRBD2. The germline V gene encodes CDR1 DFQATT and CDR2 SNEGSKA (reference sequence). This CDR3 spans 16 amino acids. Trimming took 5 bases from V and 0 from J; bases not matched to a gene: 8. The CDR3: CSAEGGLASSTDTQYF. Written as DNA, the CDR3 is TGCAGTGCTGAGGGGGGACTAGCGTCTAGCACAGATACGCAGTATTTT.

This clonotype was counted only a few times. The V and J genes are TRBV7-3 and TRBJ2-2, with unresolved D. The CDR3 is made up of 15 amino acids. Germline CDR1 SGHTA, CDR2 FQGTGA. V lost 2 bases and J 0 bases, leaving 7 bases between the germline ends. The CDR3 is CASSLGHTNTGELFF. CDR3 DNA: TGTGCCAGCAGCTTAGGTCATACGAACACCGGGGAGCTGTTTTTT. The full variable domain, with the rest looked up from reference TRBV7-3 and TRBJ2-2, is GAGVSQTPSNKVTEKGKYVELRCDPISGHTALYWYRQSLGQGPEFLIYFQGTGAADDSGLPNDRFFAVRPEGSVSTLKIQRTERGDSAVYLCASSLGHTNTGELFFGEGSRLTVL.

This chain links TRBV27 with TRBJ1-5, with a weak D call TRBD1 (5 bases). Trimming pared 2 bases from V and 7 bases from J, leaving 12 bases between. The CDR3 has 14 amino acids. The germline CDR1 and CDR2 sequences are MNHEY and SMNVEV (reference sequence). Written as DNA, the CDR3 is TGTGCCAGCAGTTTAACGGTTTGGGGGCAGCCCCAGCATTTT. Its translation: CASSLTVWGQPQHF.

This sequence joins TRBV7-2 and TRBJ2-5; no reliable D call. Germline values: CDR1 SGHTA, CDR2 FQGNSA. The germline V and J ends were trimmed by 0 bases and 4 bases, with 15 bases remaining between them. The CDR3 is made up of 16 amino acids. The CDR3, as DNA: TGTGCCAGCAGCTTAGCGGAGCACGCCTACGGAGAGACCCAGTACTTC. It yields the protein CASSLAEHAYGETQYF.